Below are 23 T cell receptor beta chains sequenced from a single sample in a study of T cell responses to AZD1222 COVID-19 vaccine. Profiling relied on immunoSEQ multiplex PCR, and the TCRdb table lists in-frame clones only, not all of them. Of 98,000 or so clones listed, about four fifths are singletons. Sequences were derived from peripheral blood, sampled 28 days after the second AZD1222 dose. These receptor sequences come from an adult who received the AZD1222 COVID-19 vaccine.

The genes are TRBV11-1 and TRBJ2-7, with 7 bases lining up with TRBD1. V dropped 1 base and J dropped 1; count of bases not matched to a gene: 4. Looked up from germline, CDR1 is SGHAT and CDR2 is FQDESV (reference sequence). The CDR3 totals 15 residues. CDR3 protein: CASSLELTGSYEQYF. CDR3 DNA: TGTGCCAGCAGCTTAGAGTTGACAGGGTCCTACGAGCAGTACTTC.

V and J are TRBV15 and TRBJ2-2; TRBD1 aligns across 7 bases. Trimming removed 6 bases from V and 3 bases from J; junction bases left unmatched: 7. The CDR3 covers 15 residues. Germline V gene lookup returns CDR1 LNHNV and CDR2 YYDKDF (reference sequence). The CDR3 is CATSKAQGYTGELFF. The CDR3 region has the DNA TGTGCCACCAGTAAGGCACAGGGGTACACCGGGGAGCTGTTTTTT.

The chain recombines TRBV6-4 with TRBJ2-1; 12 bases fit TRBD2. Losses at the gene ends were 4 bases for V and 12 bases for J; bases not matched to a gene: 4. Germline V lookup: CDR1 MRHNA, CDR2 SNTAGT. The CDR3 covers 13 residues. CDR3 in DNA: TGTGCCAGCAGTGTACTAGCGGGAGGCCTGCAGTTCTTC. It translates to CASSVLAGGLQFF.

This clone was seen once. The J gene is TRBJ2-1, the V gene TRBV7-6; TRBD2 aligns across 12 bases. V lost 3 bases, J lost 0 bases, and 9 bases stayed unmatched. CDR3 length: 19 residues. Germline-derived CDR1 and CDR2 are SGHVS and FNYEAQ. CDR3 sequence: CASSFSTSGSLSSYNEQFF. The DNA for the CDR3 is TGTGCCAGCAGCTTCTCGACTAGCGGGAGTCTCAGCTCCTACAATGAGCAGTTCTTC. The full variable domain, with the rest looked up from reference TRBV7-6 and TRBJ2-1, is GAGVSQSPRYKVTKRGQDVALRCDPISGHVSLYWYRQALGQGPEFLTYFNYEAQQDKSGLPNDRFSAERPEGSISTLTIQRTEQRDSAMYRCASSFSTSGSLSSYNEQFFGPGTRLTVL.

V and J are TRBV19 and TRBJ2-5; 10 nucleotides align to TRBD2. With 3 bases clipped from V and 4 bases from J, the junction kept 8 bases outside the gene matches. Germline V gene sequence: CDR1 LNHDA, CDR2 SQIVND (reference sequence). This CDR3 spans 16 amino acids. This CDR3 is CASSMALAGDAETQYF. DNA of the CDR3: TGTGCCAGTAGTATGGCGCTAGCGGGAGATGCAGAGACCCAGTACTTC.

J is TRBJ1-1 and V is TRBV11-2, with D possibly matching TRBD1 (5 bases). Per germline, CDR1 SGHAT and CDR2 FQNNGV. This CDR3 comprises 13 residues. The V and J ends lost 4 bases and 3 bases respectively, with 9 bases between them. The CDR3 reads CASSSGLDTEAFF. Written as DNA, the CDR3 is TGTGCCAGCAGCTCAGGGTTGGACACTGAAGCTTTCTTT.

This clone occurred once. CDR3 nucleotide sequence: TGTGCCAGCAGCATGGGACATGCCTACGAGCAGTACTTC. It translates to CASSMGHAYEQYF. V usage is TRBV7-2 and J usage is TRBJ2-7; D perhaps matches TRBD1 (6 bases). Germline lookup yields CDR1 SGHTA and CDR2 FQGNSA. The length of the CDR3 is 13 residues. Trimming removed 5 bases from V and 2 bases from J, with 10 bases in between.

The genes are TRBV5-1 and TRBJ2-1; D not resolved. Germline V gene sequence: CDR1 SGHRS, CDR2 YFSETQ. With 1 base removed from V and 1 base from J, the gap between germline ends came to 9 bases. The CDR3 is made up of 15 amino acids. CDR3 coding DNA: TGCGCCAGCAGCTTGCAACTAAGGTCCTACAATGAGCAGTTCTTC. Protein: CASSLQLRSYNEQFF.

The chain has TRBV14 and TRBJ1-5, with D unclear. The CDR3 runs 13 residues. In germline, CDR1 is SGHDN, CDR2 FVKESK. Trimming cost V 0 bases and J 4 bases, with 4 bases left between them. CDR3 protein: CASSQEGNQPQHF. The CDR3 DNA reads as TGTGCCAGCAGCCAAGAGGGGAATCAGCCCCAGCATTTT. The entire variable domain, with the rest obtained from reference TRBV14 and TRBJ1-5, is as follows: EAGVTQFPSHSVIEKGQTVTLRCDPISGHDNLYWYRRVMGKEIKFLLHFVKESKQDESGMPNNRFLAERTGGTYSTLKVQPAELEDSGVYFCASSQEGNQPQHFGDGTRLSIL.

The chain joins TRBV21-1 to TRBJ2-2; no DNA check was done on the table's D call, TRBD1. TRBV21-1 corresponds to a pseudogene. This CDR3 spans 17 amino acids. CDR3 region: CASSNFLVTGCAGELFF. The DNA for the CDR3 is TGTGCCAGCAGCAACTTTCTCGTTACAGGGTGCGCCGGGGAGCTGTTTTTT.

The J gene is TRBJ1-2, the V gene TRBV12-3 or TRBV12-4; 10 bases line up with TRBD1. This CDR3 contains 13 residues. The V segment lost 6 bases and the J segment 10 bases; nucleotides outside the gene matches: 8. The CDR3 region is CASSSDRGTPYTF. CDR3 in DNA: TGTGCCAGCAGCTCGGACAGGGGGACTCCCTACACCTTC.

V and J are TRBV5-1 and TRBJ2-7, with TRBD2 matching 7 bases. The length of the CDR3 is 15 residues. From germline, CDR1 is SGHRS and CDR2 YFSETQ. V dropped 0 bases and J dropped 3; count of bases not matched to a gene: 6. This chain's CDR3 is CASSLDPPGGYEQYF. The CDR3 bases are TGCGCCAGCAGCTTGGACCCTCCGGGGGGCTACGAGCAGTACTTC.

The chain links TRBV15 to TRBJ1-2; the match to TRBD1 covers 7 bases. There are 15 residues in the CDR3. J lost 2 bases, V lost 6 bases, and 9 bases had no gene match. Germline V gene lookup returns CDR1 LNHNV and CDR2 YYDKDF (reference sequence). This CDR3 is CATSRQGGPNYGYTF. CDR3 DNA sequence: TGTGCCACCAGTCGTCAGGGGGGCCCCAACTATGGCTACACCTTC.

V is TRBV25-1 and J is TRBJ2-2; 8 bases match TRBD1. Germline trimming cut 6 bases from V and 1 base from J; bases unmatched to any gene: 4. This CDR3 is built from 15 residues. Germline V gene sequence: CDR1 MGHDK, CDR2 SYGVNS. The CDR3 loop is CASRPGQVNTGELFF. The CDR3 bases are TGTGCCAGCAGGCCGGGACAGGTGAACACCGGGGAGCTGTTTTTT.

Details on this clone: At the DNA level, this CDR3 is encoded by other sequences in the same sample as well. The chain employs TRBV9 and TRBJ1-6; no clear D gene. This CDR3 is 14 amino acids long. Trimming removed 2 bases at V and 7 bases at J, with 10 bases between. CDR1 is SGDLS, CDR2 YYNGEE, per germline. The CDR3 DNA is TGTGCCAGCAGCGTCCGGACGGGGAATTCACCCCTCCACTTT. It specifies CASSVRTGNSPLHF. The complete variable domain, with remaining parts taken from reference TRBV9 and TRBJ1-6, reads DSGVTQTPKHLITATGQRVTLRCSPRSGDLSVYWYQQSLDQGLQFLIQYYNGEERAKGNILERFSAQQFPDLHSELNLSSLELGDSALYFCASSVRTGNSPLHFGNGTRLTVT.

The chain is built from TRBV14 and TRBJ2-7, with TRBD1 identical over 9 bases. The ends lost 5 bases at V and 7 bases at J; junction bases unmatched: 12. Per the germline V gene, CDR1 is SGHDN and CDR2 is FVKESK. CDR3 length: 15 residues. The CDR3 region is CASSGGYRGLREQYF. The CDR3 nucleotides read TGTGCCAGCAGCGGTGGATACAGGGGGCTTAGGGAGCAGTACTTC. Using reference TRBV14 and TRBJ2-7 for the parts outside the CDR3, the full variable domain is EAGVTQFPSHSVIEKGQTVTLRCDPISGHDNLYWYRRVMGKEIKFLLHFVKESKQDESGMPNNRFLAERTGGTYSTLKVQPAELEDSGVYFCASSGGYRGLREQYFGPGTRLTVT.

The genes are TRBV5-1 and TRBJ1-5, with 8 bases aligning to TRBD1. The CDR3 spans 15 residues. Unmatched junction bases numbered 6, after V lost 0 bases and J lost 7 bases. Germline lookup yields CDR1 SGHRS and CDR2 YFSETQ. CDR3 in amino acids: CASSLGTGGWQPQHF. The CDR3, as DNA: TGCGCCAGCAGCTTGGGAACAGGGGGATGGCAGCCCCAGCATTTT.

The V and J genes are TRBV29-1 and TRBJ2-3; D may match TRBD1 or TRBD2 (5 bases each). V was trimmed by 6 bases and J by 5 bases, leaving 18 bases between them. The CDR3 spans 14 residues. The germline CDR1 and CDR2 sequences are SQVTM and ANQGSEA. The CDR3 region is CSVVPRVRGDTQYF. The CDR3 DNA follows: TGCAGCGTCGTCCCCCGGGTGAGGGGAGATACGCAGTATTTT.

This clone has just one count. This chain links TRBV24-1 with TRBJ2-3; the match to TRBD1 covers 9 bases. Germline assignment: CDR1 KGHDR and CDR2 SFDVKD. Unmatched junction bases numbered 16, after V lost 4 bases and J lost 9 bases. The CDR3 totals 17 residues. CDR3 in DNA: TGTGCCACCAGTGAAGCTACAGGGGGCGAGTCTTTAAACACGCAGTATTTT. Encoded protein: CATSEATGGESLNTQYF.

The CDR3 region is CASSYTQGSLQETQYF. The DNA of the CDR3 is TGTGCCAGCAGCTATACACAGGGGAGTCTTCAAGAGACCCAGTACTTC. The rearrangement joins TRBV7-6 to TRBJ2-5, with 7 bases matching TRBD1. This CDR3 has 16 residues. The junction had 10 bases not matched to a gene; V was cut back by 4 bases and J by 2 bases. Germline lookup yields CDR1 SGHVS and CDR2 FNYEAQ.

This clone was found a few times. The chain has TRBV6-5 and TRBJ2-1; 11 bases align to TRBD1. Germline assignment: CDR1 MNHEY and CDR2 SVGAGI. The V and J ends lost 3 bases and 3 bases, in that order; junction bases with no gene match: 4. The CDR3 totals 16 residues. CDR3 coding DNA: TGTGCCAGCAGTTATTCCGGGACAGGGGGCTACAATGAGCAGTTCTTC. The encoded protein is CASSYSGTGGYNEQFF.

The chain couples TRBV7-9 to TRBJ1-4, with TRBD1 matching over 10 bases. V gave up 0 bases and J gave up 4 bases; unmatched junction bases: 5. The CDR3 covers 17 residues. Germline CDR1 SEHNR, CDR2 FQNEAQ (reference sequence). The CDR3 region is CASSLARGQGINEKLFF. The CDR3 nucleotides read TGTGCCAGCAGCTTAGCGAGGGGACAGGGGATTAATGAAAAACTGTTTTTT. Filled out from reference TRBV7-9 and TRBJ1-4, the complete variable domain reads DTGVSQNPRHKITKRGQNVTFRCDPISEHNRLYWYRQTLGQGPEFLTYFQNEAQLEKSRLLSDRFSAERPKGSFSTLEIQRTEQGDSAMYLCASSLARGQGINEKLFFGSGTQLSVL.

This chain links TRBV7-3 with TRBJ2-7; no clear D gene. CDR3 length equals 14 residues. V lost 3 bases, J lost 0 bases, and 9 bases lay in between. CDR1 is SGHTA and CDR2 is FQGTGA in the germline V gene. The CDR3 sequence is CASSFSANSYEQYF. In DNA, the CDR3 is TGTGCCAGCAGCTTCTCAGCGAACTCCTACGAGCAGTACTTC.